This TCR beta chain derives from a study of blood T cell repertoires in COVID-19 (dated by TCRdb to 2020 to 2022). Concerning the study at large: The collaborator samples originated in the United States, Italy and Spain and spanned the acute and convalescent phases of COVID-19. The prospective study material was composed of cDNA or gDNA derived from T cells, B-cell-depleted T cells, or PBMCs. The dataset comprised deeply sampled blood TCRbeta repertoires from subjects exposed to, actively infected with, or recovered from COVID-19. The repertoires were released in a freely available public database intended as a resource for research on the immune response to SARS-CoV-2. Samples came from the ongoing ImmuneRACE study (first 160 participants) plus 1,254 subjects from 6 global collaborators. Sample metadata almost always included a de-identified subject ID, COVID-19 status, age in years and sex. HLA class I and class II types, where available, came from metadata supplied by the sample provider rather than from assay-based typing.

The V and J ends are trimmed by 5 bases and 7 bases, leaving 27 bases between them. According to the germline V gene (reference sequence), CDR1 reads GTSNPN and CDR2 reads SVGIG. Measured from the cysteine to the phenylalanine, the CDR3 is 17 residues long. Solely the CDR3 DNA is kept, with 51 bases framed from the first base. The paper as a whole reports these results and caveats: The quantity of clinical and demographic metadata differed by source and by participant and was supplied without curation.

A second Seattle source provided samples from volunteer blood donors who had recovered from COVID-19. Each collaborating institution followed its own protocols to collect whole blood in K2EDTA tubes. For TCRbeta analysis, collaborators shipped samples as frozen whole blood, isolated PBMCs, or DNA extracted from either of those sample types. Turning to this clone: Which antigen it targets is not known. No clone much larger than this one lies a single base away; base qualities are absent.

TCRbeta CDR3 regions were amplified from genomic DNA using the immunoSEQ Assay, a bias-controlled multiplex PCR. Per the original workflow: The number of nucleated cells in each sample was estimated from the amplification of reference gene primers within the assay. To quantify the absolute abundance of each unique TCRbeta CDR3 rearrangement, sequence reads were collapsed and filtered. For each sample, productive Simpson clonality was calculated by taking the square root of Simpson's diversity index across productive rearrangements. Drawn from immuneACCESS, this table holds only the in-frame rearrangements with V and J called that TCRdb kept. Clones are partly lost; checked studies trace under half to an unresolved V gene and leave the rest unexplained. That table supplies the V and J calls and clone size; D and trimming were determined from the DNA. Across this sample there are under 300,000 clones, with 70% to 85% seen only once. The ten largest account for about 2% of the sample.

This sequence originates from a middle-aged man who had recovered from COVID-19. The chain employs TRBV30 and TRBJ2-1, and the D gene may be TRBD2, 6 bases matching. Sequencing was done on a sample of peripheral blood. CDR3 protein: CAWGEGTGATLINEQFF. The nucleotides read TGTGCCTGGGGGGAAGGGACGGGAGCGACCCTAATTAATGAGCAGTTCTTC. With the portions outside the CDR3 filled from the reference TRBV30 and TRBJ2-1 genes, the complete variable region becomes SQTIHQWPATLVQPVGSPLSLECTVEGTSNPNLYWYRQAAGRGLQLLFYSVGIGQISSEVPQNLSASRPQDRQFILSSKKLLLSDSGFYLCAWGEGTGATLINEQFFGPGTRLTVL.